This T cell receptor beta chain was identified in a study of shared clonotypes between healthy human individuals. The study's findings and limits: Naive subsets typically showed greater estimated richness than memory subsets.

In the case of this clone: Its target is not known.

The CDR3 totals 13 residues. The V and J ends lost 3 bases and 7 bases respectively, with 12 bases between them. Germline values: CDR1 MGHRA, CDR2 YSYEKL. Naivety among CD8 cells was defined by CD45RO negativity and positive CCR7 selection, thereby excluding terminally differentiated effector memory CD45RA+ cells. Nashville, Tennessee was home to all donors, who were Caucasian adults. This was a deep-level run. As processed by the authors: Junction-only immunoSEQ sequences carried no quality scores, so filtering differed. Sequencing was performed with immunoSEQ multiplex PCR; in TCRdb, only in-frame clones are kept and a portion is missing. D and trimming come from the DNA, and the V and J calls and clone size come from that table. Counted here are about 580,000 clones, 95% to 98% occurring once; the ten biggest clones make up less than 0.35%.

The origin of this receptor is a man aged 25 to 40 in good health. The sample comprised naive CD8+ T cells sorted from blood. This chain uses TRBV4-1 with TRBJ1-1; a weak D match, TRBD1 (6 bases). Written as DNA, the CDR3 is TGCGCCAGCAGCCATCTACAGGGAGGTGAAGCTTTCTTT. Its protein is CASSHLQGGEAFF.